These 20 T cell receptor beta chains came from one sample sequenced in a study of Tregs in tolerant kidney transplant recipients (dated by TCRdb to between 2018 and 2021). Preparation of the library involved the immunoSEQ multiplex PCR assay. The clones in this table, taken by TCRdb from immuneACCESS, are in-frame only. Not every clone is retained; where verified, under half of the shortfall comes from an unresolved V gene, and the cause of the rest is unknown. Across this sample there are approximately 16,000 clones, with roughly 77% seen only once. The ten largest clones capture approximately 1.5% of the sample. The intended sense of this specimen's time point label: blood sample drawn before combined kidney and bone marrow transplant. Sequenced material: Tregs from blood, taken before the transplant. Receptors originate from a human donor who received a combined kidney and bone marrow transplant.

Only a few counts were recorded for this clone. J is TRBJ2-7 and V is TRBV5-4; D may be TRBD1 (5 bases). CDR1 is SGHNT and CDR2 is YYREEE in the germline V gene (reference sequence). This CDR3 region has 14 residues. V shed 2 bases and J shed 2 bases, with 11 bases lying between them. In nucleotides, the CDR3 is TGTGCCAGCAGCTTACAGGTATCCACCTACGAGCAGTACTTC. It translates to CASSLQVSTYEQYF.

The chain couples TRBV5-4 to TRBJ2-5; 7 positions match TRBD1. The germline gives CDR1 SGHNT, CDR2 YYREEE (reference sequence). The V and J ends lost 2 bases and 4 bases, in that order; junction bases with no gene match: 5. The CDR3 covers 14 residues. The DNA of the CDR3 is TGTGCCAGCAGCTTTGACAGGGAAGTAGAGACCCAGTACTTC. It codes for CASSFDREVETQYF. Drawing the rest from reference TRBV5-4 and TRBJ2-5, the complete variable domain is ETGVTQSPTHLIKTRGQQVTLRCSSQSGHNTVSWYQQALGQGPQFIFQYYREEENGRGNFPPRFSGLQFPNYSSELNVNALELDDSALYLCASSFDREVETQYFGPGTRLLVL.

V and J are TRBV9 and TRBJ2-1; D gene ambiguous. The CDR3 sequence is 17 residues long. The V end was cut by 0 bases, the J end by 3 bases, with 16 bases between. Germline CDR1 is SGDLS and CDR2 is YYNGEE. The CDR3 DNA is TGTGCCAGCAGCGTAGGGCCCCTCAACAGTGGCTACAATGAGCAGTTCTTC. Its translation is CASSVGPLNSGYNEQFF.

The J gene is TRBJ1-4, the V gene TRBV7-2; D call uncertain. Germline CDR1 SGHTA, CDR2 FQGNSA. With 1 base removed from V and 5 bases from J, the gap between germline ends came to 5 bases. The length of the CDR3 is 13 residues. Here the CDR3 reads CASSLVQNEKLFF. The CDR3 DNA reads as TGTGCCAGCAGCTTAGTACAGAATGAAAAACTGTTTTTT.

The chain links TRBV9 to TRBJ2-7, with 7 positions matching TRBD1. Per germline, CDR1 SGDLS and CDR2 YYNGEE. Trimming at V came to 3 bases and at J to 2 bases, leaving 8 bases not matched to a gene. The CDR3 is made up of 15 amino acids. CDR3 coding DNA: TGTGCCAGCAGCGAGGGACAGTCACCTCCCTACGAGCAGTACTTC. As protein: CASSEGQSPPYEQYF.

The chain employs TRBV6-1 and TRBJ2-7; 7 nucleotides line up with TRBD2. This CDR3 spans 15 amino acids. Germline CDR1 and CDR2: MNHNS and SASEGT. The V gene end was trimmed by 6 bases and the J gene end by 6 bases; junction bases not matched to a gene: 14. CDR3 protein: CASRDDSSGGVEQYF. CDR3 nucleotide sequence: TGTGCCAGCAGGGACGATTCTAGCGGTGGAGTCGAGCAGTACTTC.

The chain uses TRBV14 and TRBJ1-1; D perhaps matches TRBD1 (5 bases). Germline lookup yields CDR1 SGHDN and CDR2 FVKESK. This CDR3 comprises 14 residues. V shed 2 bases and J shed 3 bases, with 10 bases lying between them. CDR3 bases: TGTGCCAGCAGCCAATGGATAGGGGACACTGAAGCTTTCTTT. This gives the protein CASSQWIGDTEAFF.

This sequence joins TRBV6-5 and TRBJ2-7, with 8 bases identical to TRBD2. CDR1 MNHEY and CDR2 SVGAGI come from the germline V gene. V was clipped by 5 bases and J by 2 bases; unmatched bases: 8. This CDR3 is built from 15 residues. The CDR3 loop is CASSPRLALPYEQYF. CDR3 DNA: TGTGCCAGCAGTCCCCGACTAGCGCTACCCTACGAGCAGTACTTC.

This chain uses TRBV30 with TRBJ2-6; 9 bases are shared with TRBD1. The J segment lost 1 base and the V segment lost 8 bases, leaving 3 bases of the junction unmatched. The CDR3 is 14 residues long. Per the germline V gene, CDR1 is GTSNPN and CDR2 is SVGIG (reference sequence). The CDR3 reads CARDRGSGANVLTF. CDR3 nucleotide sequence: TGTGCCCGCGACAGGGGGTCTGGGGCCAACGTCCTGACTTTC.

The CDR3 coding sequence is TGCAGCGTCCTAGCGGGGGGAACCTACGAGCAGTACTTC. This codes for CSVLAGGTYEQYF. The chain is built from TRBV29-1 and TRBJ2-5, with TRBD2 matching over 11 bases. The last part of the DNA fits TRBJ2-7 better; the J call may be wrong. Per germline, CDR1 SQVTM and CDR2 ANQGSEA. The CDR3 is made up of 13 amino acids.

V gene TRBV7-9 combines with J gene TRBJ2-3; possibly TRBD1 for D (6 bases). The V and J ends lost 5 bases and 2 bases respectively, with 17 bases between them. This CDR3 is built from 16 residues. Germline-derived CDR1 and CDR2 are SEHNR and FQNEAQ (reference sequence). The CDR3 sequence: CASSPLLQGPTDTQYF. CDR3 sequence (DNA): TGTGCCAGCAGCCCGCTTTTACAGGGCCCCACAGATACGCAGTATTTT.

The chain recombines TRBV28 with TRBJ2-3; D is perhaps TRBD2 (7 bases). From germline, CDR1 is MDHEN and CDR2 SYDVKM. V was clipped by 4 bases and J by 4 bases, with 24 bases between them. CDR3 length equals 18 residues. As DNA, the CDR3 is TGTGCCAGCAGTTCCCTGGGGGCGGGAGCCCTCCCCCCAGATACGCAGTATTTT. Its protein is CASSSLGAGALPPDTQYF.

CDR3 nucleotide sequence: TGTGCCAGCAACCCTACCGGGACAAGGGACCAGCCCCAGCATTTT. Translated: CASNPTGTRDQPQHF. The J gene is TRBJ1-5, the V gene TRBV27, with D possibly TRBD1 on 6 matching bases. CDR1 is MNHEY and CDR2 is SMNVEV in the germline V gene (reference sequence). The CDR3 spans 15 residues. V was trimmed by 7 bases and J by 7 bases, leaving 20 bases between them.

In its sample, this clone was seen once. The chain is built from TRBV19 and TRBJ2-2; a weak D match, TRBD2 (5 bases). V was clipped by 6 bases and J by 3 bases, with 14 bases between them. CDR3 size: 15 residues. The germline CDR1 and CDR2 sequences are LNHDA and SQIVND (reference sequence). Here the CDR3 reads CASRPGYQDTGELFF. CDR3 nucleotides: TGTGCCAGTAGACCGGGGTACCAGGACACCGGGGAGCTGTTTTTT.

The V call is TRBV19, the J call TRBJ2-5, with D possibly being TRBD2 (6 bases). Per germline, CDR1 LNHDA and CDR2 SQIVND (reference sequence). CDR3 length: 16 residues. Between the trimmed V and J ends, which lost 1 base and 5 bases, there was a span of 17 bases. The DNA for the CDR3 is TGTGCCAGTAGTATAGGGGGGGTTTTAGCAGGGGAGACCCAGTACTTC. This sequence encodes CASSIGGVLAGETQYF.

This clone is a singleton in its sample. The chain has TRBV28 and TRBJ1-2; 8 nucleotides match TRBD1. The CDR3 is made up of 12 amino acids. V shed 5 bases and J 5 bases; nucleotides not matched to a gene: 1. Per germline, CDR1 MDHEN and CDR2 SYDVKM. The CDR3 coding sequence is TGTGCCAGCAGTAGGACAGGGTATGGCTACACCTTC. It specifies CASSRTGYGYTF.

The chain has TRBV27 and TRBJ1-2; D gene ambiguous. The CDR3 is made up of 14 amino acids. The V end lost 2 bases, the J end lost 3 bases, and 10 bases lay between the germline ends. Germline lookup yields CDR1 MNHEY and CDR2 SMNVEV (reference sequence). CDR3 region: CASSLAYGDYGYTF. As DNA, the CDR3 is TGTGCCAGCAGTTTAGCTTATGGAGACTATGGCTACACCTTC.

The chain carries TRBV7-2 and TRBJ2-7; D is unclear. In germline, CDR1 is SGHTA, CDR2 FQGNSA. Trimming shortened V by 2 bases and J by 2 bases, and 13 bases separated the two germline ends. This CDR3 is 15 amino acids long. Here the CDR3 DNA reads TGTGCCAGCAGCTTATCGCTGGCCACAGCCTACGAGCAGTACTTC. Translated, it gives CASSLSLATAYEQYF.

The chain recombines TRBV6-6 with TRBJ2-7; 7 bases are a match to TRBD1. Trimming cost V 6 bases and J 5 bases; bases outside gene matches: 7. The germline gives CDR1 MNHNY, CDR2 SVGAGI (reference sequence). This CDR3 contains 13 residues. DNA of the CDR3: TGTGCCAGCAGCCCGACAGGGAAGAACGAGCAGTACTTC. Translating it yields CASSPTGKNEQYF.

This clone showed up just a few times. The chain links TRBV27 to TRBJ1-1; D gene uncertain. V lost 3 bases, J lost 0 bases, and 11 bases lay in between. Germline V gene data show CDR1 as MNHEY and CDR2 as SMNVEV (reference sequence). The CDR3 totals 15 residues. The CDR3, as DNA: TGTGCCAGCAGTTTCTCGACACTTTTGAACACTGAAGCTTTCTTT. This sequence encodes CASSFSTLLNTEAFF.